A selection of T cell receptor beta chains follows, all from one sample in a study of T cell responses to AZD1222 COVID-19 vaccine. The protocol was immunoSEQ multiplex PCR, while the TCRdb copy is restricted to in-frame clones and leaves out a portion. The repertoire includes about 150,000 clones, 92% of them detected once, and roughly 1.5% sits in the top ten. The sequenced sample was peripheral blood, obtained on day 0 of AZD1222 vaccination. The receptors originated from an adult in good health. Each CDR3 is given with its conserved first and last residue. A D gene is named only where the DNA matches it firmly. Some rows mark clone size as missing; the rest say once, few, many or name a class of expanded clone.

D | size | J | V | DNA | CDR3
TRBD2 | . | TRBJ2-2 | TRBV2 | TGTGCCAGCAGCGCTAGCGGGTCGTGGGGCGGGGAGCTGTTTTTT | CASSASGSWGGELFF
TRBD1 | . | TRBJ2-7 | TRBV18 | TGTGCCAGCTCACCAGGGACAGGGGGTTACGACGAGCAGTACTTC | CASSPGTGGYDEQYF
. | . | TRBJ2-5 | TRBV3-1/TRBV3-2 | TGTGCCAGCAGCCAAGAGGTTGGAGGAGAGACCCAGTACTTC | CASSQEVGGETQYF
TRBD2 | . | TRBJ2-5 | TRBV5-1 | TGCGCCAGCAGCTTGAGACTAGCGGGAGGGCAAGAGACCCAGTACTTC | CASSLRLAGGQETQYF
. | . | TRBJ2-7 | TRBV18 | TGTGCCAGCTCACCCGGGACGGGAACCTACGAGCAGTACTTC | CASSPGTGTYEQYF
. | . | TRBJ2-3 | TRBV7-2 | TGTGCCAGCAGCCCGGGGACTTTCCCTTACACAGATACGCAGTATTTT | CASSPGTFPYTDTQYF
TRBD2 | . | TRBJ2-1 | TRBV5-1 | TGCGCCAGCAGCTGGACTAGCGGGAGTTTCGATGAGCAGTTCTTC | CASSWTSGSFDEQFF
. | . | TRBJ1-5 | TRBV2 | TGTGCCAGCAGACCGGGTCACAATAGCAATCAGCCCCAGCATTTT | CASRPGHNSNQPQHF
TRBD2 | . | TRBJ2-5 | TRBV28 | TGTGCCAGCAGTTCCTCACTAGCGGGAGGGCCAGAGACCCAGTACTTC | CASSSSLAGGPETQYF
TRBD2 | . | TRBJ2-7 | TRBV9 | TGTGCCAGCAGCGTAGGCGTGGGAGGGGACTACGAGCAGTACTTC | CASSVGVGGDYEQYF
TRBD1 | . | TRBJ1-1 | TRBV4-3 | TGCGCCAGCAGCCAAGATATGGGGGCAGGGGGTGAAGCTTTCTTT | CASSQDMGAGGEAFF
. | . | TRBJ2-5 | TRBV29-1 | TGCAGCGTTCTACCGGGCCACCTTGCCCCGGAGACCCAGTACTTC | CSVLPGHLAPETQYF
. | . | TRBJ1-5 | TRBV9 | TGTGCCAGCAGCGTAGGCGACAGCGGCAATCAGCCCCAGCATTTT | CASSVGDSGNQPQHF
TRBD1 | . | TRBJ1-5 | TRBV7-2 | TGTGCCAGCAGCTTGACAGGGGAACAGCCCCAGCATTTT | CASSLTGEQPQHF
. | . | TRBJ2-1 | TRBV27 | TGTGCCAGCAGGCCCGGAGGTCCGAGCTCCTACAATGAGCAGTTCTTC | CASRPGGPSSYNEQFF
TRBD2 | . | TRBJ2-7 | TRBV10-1 | TGCGCCAGCAGTGATTCCGGACTAGCGTCACTTCGCGAGCAGTACTTC | CASSDSGLASLREQYF
. | . | TRBJ1-4 | TRBV5-1 | TGCGCCAGCAGCTTGCACCGGGACCGTAATGAAAAACTGTTTTTT | CASSLHRDRNEKLFF
. | . | TRBJ1-1 | TRBV21-1 | TGTGCCAGCAGCAAAGTCGAAGGGAACACTGAAGCTTTCTTT | CASSKVEGNTEAFF
TRBD1 | . | TRBJ1-6 | TRBV5-8 | TGTGCCAGCAGCTGGGGGACAGGGGCCTATAATTCACCCCTCCACTTT | CASSWGTGAYNSPLHF
. | . | TRBJ1-1 | TRBV27 | TGTGCCAGCAGGGGGGGAGACAACACTGAAGCTTTCTTT | CASRGGDNTEAFF
. | . | TRBJ1-4 | TRBV19 | TGTGCCGCAGGGGCCGGGACGCTTGAAAAACTGTTTTTT | CAAGAGTLEKLFF
. | . | TRBJ1-4 | TRBV19 | TGTGCCAGTGGTCAGTCGGAGTCAGAAAAACTGTTTTTT | CASGQSESEKLFF
. | . | TRBJ2-3 | TRBV5-1 | TGCGCCAGCAGCCTTGGACAGTCCACAGATACGCAGTATTTT | CASSLGQSTDTQYF
. | . | TRBJ2-5 | TRBV12-5 | TGTGCTAGTGGGAGGGGGGACGCGGAAGAGACCCAGTACTTC | CASGRGDAEETQYF
. | . | TRBJ1-1 | TRBV27 | TGTGCCAGCAGTACCGACAGGATGAACACTGAAGCTTTCTTT | CASSTDRMNTEAFF
TRBD1 | . | TRBJ1-6 | TRBV5-1 | TGCGCCAGCAGCCCTGGCGTCGAGGGGGCGTCTTCACCCCTCCACTTT | CASSPGVEGASSPLHF
TRBD2 | few | TRBJ2-5 | TRBV7-2 | TGTGCCAGCAGCAAAGGCGGGGGGCAAGAGACCCAGTACTTC | CASSKGGGQETQYF
. | few | TRBJ1-2 | TRBV2 | TGTGCCAGCGAAAGGGGAAACTATGGCTACACCTTC | CASERGNYGYTF
TRBD1 | . | TRBJ1-2 | TRBV7-2 | TGTGCCAGCAGCTCGGCACAGGGGGCATGGCTCTATGGCTACACCTTC | CASSSAQGAWLYGYTF
TRBD2 | . | TRBJ2-1 | TRBV5-1 | TGCGCCAGCAGCCGGGAGGTGGAACAGGTCGTGTTCTTC | CASSREVEQVVFF
. | once | TRBJ1-6 | TRBV7-3 | TGTGCCAGCAGCCCCTTTGGGGGTGCACCCCTCCACTTT | CASSPFGGAPLHF
TRBD2 | . | TRBJ2-7 | TRBV19 | TGTGCCAGTAGAGTTAGCGGGAGAACCTACGAGCAGTACTTC | CASRVSGRTYEQYF
. | once | TRBJ1-6 | TRBV25-1 | TGTGCCAGCAGTGACCAGGGAAGTTCACCCCTCCACTTT | CASSDQGSSPLHF
. | . | TRBJ1-1 | TRBV19 | TGTGCCAGCCGGTTGGTGAACACTGAAGCTTTCTTT | CASRLVNTEAFF
TRBD2 | . | TRBJ2-7 | TRBV14 | TGTGCCAGCAGTCGCCCCGGGACTAGCGGGAACAACTACGAGCAGTACTTC | CASSRPGTSGNNYEQYF
. | . | TRBJ2-3 | TRBV19 | TGTGCCAGTAGCGTACAGGGTTCAGATACGCAGTATTTT | CASSVQGSDTQYF
. | . | TRBJ2-3 | TRBV4-1 | TGCGCCAGCAGCCAAGTAGGGGGGGGCCGTGTAGATACGCAGTATTTT | CASSQVGGGRVDTQYF
TRBD2 | . | TRBJ2-2 | TRBV7-2 | TGTGCCAGCAGCTTAAAAGGCCTAGCGGGGGTTCACGGGGAGCTGTTTTTT | CASSLKGLAGVHGELFF
. | . | TRBJ2-7 | TRBV5-1 | TGCGCCAGCAGCTTGGAGAGGTCCTACGAGCAGTACTTC | CASSLERSYEQYF
. | . | TRBJ2-1 | TRBV30 | TGTGCCTGGGCCTTGGACCATAGCTCCTACAATGAGCAGTTCTTC | CAWALDHSSYNEQFF
. | . | TRBJ1-2 | TRBV4-2 | TGTGCCAGCAGCCAAGGGAGGGCTCCAGCTAACTATGGCTACACCTTC | CASSQGRAPANYGYTF
TRBD2 | . | TRBJ2-7 | TRBV6-2/TRBV6-3 | TGTGCCAGCAGTTACGAGTTTAGCGGGAGTGCATACGAGCAGTACTTC | CASSYEFSGSAYEQYF
. | . | TRBJ2-7 | TRBV11-2 | TGTGCCAGCAGCTTAGCGTCCGGGGGCTCCTACGAGCAGTACTTC | CASSLASGGSYEQYF
TRBD2 | . | TRBJ2-1 | TRBV3-1/TRBV3-2 | TGTGCCAGCAGGATAGCGGGGTACAATGAGCAGTTCTTC | CASRIAGYNEQFF
. | once | TRBJ1-3 | TRBV11-3 | TGTGCCAGCTGGGCGAGACTCTCTGGAAACACCATATATTTT | CASWARLSGNTIYF
TRBD2 | . | TRBJ2-1 | TRBV6-6 | TGTGCCAGCAGTACCTCCGGGACTAGCGGGACGAATGAGCAGTTCTTC | CASSTSGTSGTNEQFF
TRBD1 | once | TRBJ2-7 | TRBV30 | TGTGCCTGGAGTCCCCCCGGGACAGGGGGCCGGTACGAGCAGTACTTC | CAWSPPGTGGRYEQYF
. | . | TRBJ2-7 | TRBV7-9 | TGTGCCAGCAGCCCCCGGACAGCGACAACCTACGAGCAGTACTTC | CASSPRTATTYEQYF
. | . | TRBJ1-2 | TRBV5-1 | TGCGCCAGCAGCTTGCGGGCCGAACTTTACTATGGCTACACCTTC | CASSLRAELYYGYTF
. | . | TRBJ1-6 | TRBV19 | TGTGCCAGTAGTAATGGACACATTAATTCACCCCTCCACTTT | CASSNGHINSPLHF